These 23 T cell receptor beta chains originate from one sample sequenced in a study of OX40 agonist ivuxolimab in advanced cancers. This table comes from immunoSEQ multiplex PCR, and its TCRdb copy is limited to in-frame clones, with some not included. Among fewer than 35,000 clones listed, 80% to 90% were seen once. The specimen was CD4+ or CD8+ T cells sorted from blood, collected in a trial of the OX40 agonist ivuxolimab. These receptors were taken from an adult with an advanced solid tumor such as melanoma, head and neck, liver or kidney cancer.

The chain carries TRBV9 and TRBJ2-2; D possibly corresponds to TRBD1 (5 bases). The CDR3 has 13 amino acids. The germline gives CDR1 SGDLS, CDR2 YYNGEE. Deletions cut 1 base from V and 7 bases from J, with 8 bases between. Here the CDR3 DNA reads TGTGCCAGCAGCGTACAGGGTCACGGGGAGCTGTTTTTT. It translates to CASSVQGHGELFF.

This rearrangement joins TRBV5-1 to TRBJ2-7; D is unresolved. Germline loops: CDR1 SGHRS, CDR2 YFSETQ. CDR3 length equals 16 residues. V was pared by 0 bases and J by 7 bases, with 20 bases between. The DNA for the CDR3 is TGCGCCAGCAGCTTGGCTGGCATCCAGGTCCAAGGGGAGCAGTACTTC. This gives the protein CASSLAGIQVQGEQYF. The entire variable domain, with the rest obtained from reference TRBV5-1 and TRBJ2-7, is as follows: KAGVTQTPRYLIKTRGQQVTLSCSPISGHRSVSWYQQTPGQGLQFLFEYFSETQRNKGNFPGRFSGRQFSNSRSEMNVSTLELGDSALYLCASSLAGIQVQGEQYFGPGTRLTVT.

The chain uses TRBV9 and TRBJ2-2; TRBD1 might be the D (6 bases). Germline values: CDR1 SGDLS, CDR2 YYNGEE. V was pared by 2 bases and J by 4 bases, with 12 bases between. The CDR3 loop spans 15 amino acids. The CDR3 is CASSVVSRGTGELFF. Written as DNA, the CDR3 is TGTGCCAGCAGCGTTGTTTCCAGGGGCACCGGGGAGCTGTTTTTT.

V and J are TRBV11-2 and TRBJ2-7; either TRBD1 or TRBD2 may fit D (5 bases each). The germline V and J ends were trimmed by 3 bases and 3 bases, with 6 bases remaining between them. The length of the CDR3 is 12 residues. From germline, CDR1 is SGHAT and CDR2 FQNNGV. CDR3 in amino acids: CASSFGGYEQYF. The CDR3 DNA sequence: TGTGCCAGCAGCTTTGGGGGCTACGAGCAGTACTTC.

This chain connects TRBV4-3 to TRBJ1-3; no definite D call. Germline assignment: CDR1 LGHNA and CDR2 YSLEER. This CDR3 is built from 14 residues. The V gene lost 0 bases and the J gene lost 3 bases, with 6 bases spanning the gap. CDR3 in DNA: TGCGCCAGCAGCCAAGATGAGAGTGGAAACACCATATATTTT. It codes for CASSQDESGNTIYF.

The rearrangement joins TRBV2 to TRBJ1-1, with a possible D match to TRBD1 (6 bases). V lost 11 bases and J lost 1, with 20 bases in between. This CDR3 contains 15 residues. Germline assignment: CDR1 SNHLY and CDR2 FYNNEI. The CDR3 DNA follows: TGTGCCTCGGCTATAGGGGGGGCGAAGAACACTGAAGCTTTCTTT. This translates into CASAIGGAKNTEAFF.

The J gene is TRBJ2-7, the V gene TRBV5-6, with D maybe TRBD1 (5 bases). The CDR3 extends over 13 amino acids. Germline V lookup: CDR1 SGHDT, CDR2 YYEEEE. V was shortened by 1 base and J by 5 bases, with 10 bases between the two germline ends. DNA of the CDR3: TGTGCCAGCAGCTTGTGGGGCGCTCACGAGCAGTACTTC. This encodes CASSLWGAHEQYF.

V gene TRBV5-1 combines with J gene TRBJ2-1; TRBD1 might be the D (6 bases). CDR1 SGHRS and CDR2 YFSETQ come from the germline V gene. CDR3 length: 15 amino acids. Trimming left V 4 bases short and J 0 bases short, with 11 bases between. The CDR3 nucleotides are TGCGCCAGCAGCCCCGGACAGAGCTCCTACAATGAGCAGTTCTTC. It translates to CASSPGQSSYNEQFF.

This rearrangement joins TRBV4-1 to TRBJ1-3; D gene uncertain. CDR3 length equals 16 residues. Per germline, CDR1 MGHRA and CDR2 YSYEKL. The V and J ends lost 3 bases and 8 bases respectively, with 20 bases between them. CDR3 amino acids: CASSQPSPNPEDTIYF. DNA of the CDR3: TGCGCCAGCAGCCAGCCTAGTCCTAACCCGGAGGACACCATATATTTT.

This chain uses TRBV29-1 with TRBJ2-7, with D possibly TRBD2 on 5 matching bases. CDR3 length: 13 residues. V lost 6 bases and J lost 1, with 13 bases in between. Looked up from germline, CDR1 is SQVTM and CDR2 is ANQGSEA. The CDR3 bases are TGCAGCGTCAGCCCCGGAGGATCCTACGAGCAGTACTTC. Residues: CSVSPGGSYEQYF.

The CDR3 sequence: CASSLAYNEQFF. The CDR3 coding sequence is TGTGCCAGCAGCTTAGCCTACAATGAGCAGTTCTTC. The rearrangement joins TRBV7-3 to TRBJ2-1; D not resolved. CDR1 and CDR2 (germline): SGHTA, FQGTGA. The CDR3 spans 12 residues. V lost 2 bases, J lost 2 bases, and 1 base lay in between.

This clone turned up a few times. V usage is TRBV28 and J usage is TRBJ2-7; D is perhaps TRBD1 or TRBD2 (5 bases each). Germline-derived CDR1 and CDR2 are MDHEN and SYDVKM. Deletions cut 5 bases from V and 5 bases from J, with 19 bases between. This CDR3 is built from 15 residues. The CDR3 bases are TGTGCCAGCAGTACGACCGGGACCCGTCGCAACGAGCAGTACTTC. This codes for CASSTTGTRRNEQYF.

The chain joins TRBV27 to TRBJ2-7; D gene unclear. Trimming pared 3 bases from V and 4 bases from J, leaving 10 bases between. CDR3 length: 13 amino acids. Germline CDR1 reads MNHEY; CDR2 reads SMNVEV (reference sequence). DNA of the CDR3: TGTGCCAGCAGTTTTTCACCCGGTTACGAGCAGTACTTC. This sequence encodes CASSFSPGYEQYF.

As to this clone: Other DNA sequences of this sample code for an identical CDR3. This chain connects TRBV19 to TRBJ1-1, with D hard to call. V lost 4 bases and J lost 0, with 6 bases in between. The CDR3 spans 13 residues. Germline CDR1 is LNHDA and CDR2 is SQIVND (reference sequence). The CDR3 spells CASSKVVNTEAFF. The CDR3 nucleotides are TGTGCCAGTAGTAAGGTGGTGAACACTGAAGCTTTCTTT.

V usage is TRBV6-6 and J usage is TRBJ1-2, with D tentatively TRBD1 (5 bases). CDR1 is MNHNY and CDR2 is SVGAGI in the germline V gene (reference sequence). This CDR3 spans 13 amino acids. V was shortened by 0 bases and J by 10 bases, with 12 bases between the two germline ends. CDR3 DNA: TGTGCCAGCAGTTACTCGCCGACAGAGCCCTACACCTTC. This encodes CASSYSPTEPYTF.

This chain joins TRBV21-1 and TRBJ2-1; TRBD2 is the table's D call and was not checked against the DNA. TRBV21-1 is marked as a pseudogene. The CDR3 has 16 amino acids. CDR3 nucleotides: TGTGCCAGCAGCACTTCTAGCGGGAGGGCCTACCATGAGCAGTTCTTC. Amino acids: CASSTSSGRAYHEQFF.

As DNA, the CDR3 is TGCGCCAGCAGCTTGGGGGCCGTAGCCAAAAACATTCAGTACTTC. It encodes CASSLGAVAKNIQYF. The chain carries TRBV5-1 and TRBJ2-4; D call uncertain. Germline assignment: CDR1 SGHRS and CDR2 YFSETQ. V was shortened by 0 bases and J by 0 bases, with 7 bases between the two germline ends. The CDR3 runs 15 residues.

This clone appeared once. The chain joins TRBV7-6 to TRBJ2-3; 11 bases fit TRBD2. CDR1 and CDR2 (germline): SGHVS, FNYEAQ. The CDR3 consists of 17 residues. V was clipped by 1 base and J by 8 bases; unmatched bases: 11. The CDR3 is CASSLVNSGGASGTQYF. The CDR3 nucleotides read TGTGCCAGCAGCTTAGTCAATAGCGGGGGGGCCTCGGGTACGCAGTATTTT.

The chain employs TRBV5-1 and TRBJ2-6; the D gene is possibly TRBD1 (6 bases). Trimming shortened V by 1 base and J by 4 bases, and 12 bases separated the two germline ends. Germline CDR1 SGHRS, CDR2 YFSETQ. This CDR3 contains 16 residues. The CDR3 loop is CASSLIGTMGANVLTF. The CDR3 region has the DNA TGCGCCAGCAGCTTGATCGGGACAATGGGGGCCAACGTCCTGACTTTC.

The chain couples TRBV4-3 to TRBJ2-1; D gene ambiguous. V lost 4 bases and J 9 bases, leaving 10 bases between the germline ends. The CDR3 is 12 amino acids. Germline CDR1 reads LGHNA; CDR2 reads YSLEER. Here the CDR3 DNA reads TGCGCCAGCAGCCGGGCTAGGTTTGAGCAGTTCTTC. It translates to CASSRARFEQFF.

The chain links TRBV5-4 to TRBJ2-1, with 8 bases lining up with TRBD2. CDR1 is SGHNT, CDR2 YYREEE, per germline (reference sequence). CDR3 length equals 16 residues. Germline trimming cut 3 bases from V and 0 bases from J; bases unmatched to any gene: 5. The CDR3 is CASSSGGISSYNEQFF. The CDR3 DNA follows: TGTGCCAGCAGCTCGGGAGGGATAAGCTCCTACAATGAGCAGTTCTTC.

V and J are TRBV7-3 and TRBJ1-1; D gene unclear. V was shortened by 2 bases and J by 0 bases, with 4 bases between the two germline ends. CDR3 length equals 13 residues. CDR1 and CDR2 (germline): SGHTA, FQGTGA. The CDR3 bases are TGTGCCAGCAGCTTAGCATTGAACACTGAAGCTTTCTTT. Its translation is CASSLALNTEAFF. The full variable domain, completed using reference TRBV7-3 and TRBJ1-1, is GAGVSQTPSNKVTEKGKYVELRCDPISGHTALYWYRQSLGQGPEFLIYFQGTGAADDSGLPNDRFFAVRPEGSVSTLKIQRTERGDSAVYLCASSLALNTEAFFGQGTRLTVV.

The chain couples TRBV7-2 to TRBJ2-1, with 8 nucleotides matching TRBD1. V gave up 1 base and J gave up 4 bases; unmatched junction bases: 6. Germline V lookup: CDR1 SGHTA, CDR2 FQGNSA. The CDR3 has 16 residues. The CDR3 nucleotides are TGTGCCAGCAGCTTAGGCGACAGGGGATGGTACAATGAGCAGTTCTTC. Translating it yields CASSLGDRGWYNEQFF.